This TCR beta chain is drawn from a study of cytomegalovirus exposure and HLA in healthy donors. The PCR had 60 Vbeta and 13 Jbeta primers. This table comes from immunoSEQ multiplex PCR, and its TCRdb copy is limited to in-frame clones, with some not included. Found here are about 130,000 clones, 85% of them singletons; the top ten hold about 6.7%. The study's findings and limits: Three chains tied to CMV proved CMV antigen-specific in vitro. Across donors, sequencing depth was assumed by presence/absence analyses to be roughly uniform.

About this clone: The antigen is undetermined.

CDR1 and CDR2 (germline): MRHNA, SNTAGT. Trimming removed 3 bases from V and 7 bases from J; junction bases left unmatched: 3. CDR3 length equals 15 residues. This sequence was found in a woman aged 25 to 39 in good health and CMV-seropositive. V is TRBV6-4 and J is TRBJ1-6, with 10 bases lining up with TRBD1. Sequenced input: PBMCs. The CDR3 reads CASSETGQGNSPLHF. CDR3 coding DNA: TGTGCCAGCAGTGAAACGGGACAGGGGAATTCACCCCTCCACTTT.